Listed below are T cell receptor beta chains from one sample, sequenced in a study of cytomegalovirus exposure and HLA in healthy donors. Measured with immunoSEQ multiplex PCR; TCRdb has only the in-frame clones, and not every one. Of around 160,000 clones in the sample, around 81% were seen once. Specimen: PBMCs. The receptors come from a woman aged 40 to 50 in good health and CMV-seronegative. Each CDR3 is given with its conserved first and last residue. A D gene is named only where the DNA matches it firmly. Expanded clones get a size class; other rows say once, few or many, or leave the size out.

abundance	d_gene	v_gene	j_gene	CDR3nt	CDR3aa
-	-	TRBV29-1	TRBJ2-3	TGCAGCGTTGACAGGGTTGCAGATACGCAGTATTTT	CSVDRVADTQYF
-	-	TRBV5-1	TRBJ2-1	TGCGCCAGCAGCTTGGGCGGGAACCAACAGTTCTTC	CASSLGGNQQFF
few	TRBD2	TRBV5-1	TRBJ2-5	TGCGCCAGCAGCCTTACTAGCGGGACAGAGACCCAGTACTTC	CASSLTSGTETQYF
-	TRBD1	TRBV6-4	TRBJ2-3	TGTGCCAGCAGTGACGAGGGGGCGAGCACAGATACGCAGTATTTT	CASSDEGASTDTQYF
-	TRBD2	TRBV11-2	TRBJ2-6	TGTGCCAGCAGGACCCCGGGGAGGGTGGTTGGCTCTGGGGCCAACGTCCTGACTTTC	CASRTPGRVVGSGANVLTF
-	TRBD1	TRBV5-1	TRBJ2-2	TGCGCCAGCAGCTTAGGGACAGGGGGCACCGGGGAGCTGTTTTTT	CASSLGTGGTGELFF
-	TRBD1	TRBV2	TRBJ1-5	TGTGCCAGCAGTCCGGGACAGGGGAATCAGCCCCAGCATTTT	CASSPGQGNQPQHF
-	-	TRBV30	TRBJ1-2	TGTGCCTGGAGCCGTCAGATCGGGGAGAACTATGGCTACACCTTC	CAWSRQIGENYGYTF
once	-	TRBV13	TRBJ1-4	TGTGCCAGCAGCTTACCCAGTGGTGAAAAACTGTTTTTT	CASSLPSGEKLFF
few	-	TRBV25-1	TRBJ1-3	TGTGCCAGCCAGATGCGAGGCAACTCTGGAAACACCATATATTTT	CASQMRGNSGNTIYF
medium-sized	-	TRBV4-1	TRBJ2-3	TGCGCCAGCAGCCCGTTGGCAGGGGTGGAGGATACGCAGTATTTT	CASSPLAGVEDTQYF
-	TRBD2	TRBV28	TRBJ2-2	TGTGCCAGCAGTTTAGCCAGCGGGGGCACCGGGGAGCTGTTTTTT	CASSLASGGTGELFF
-	-	TRBV13	TRBJ2-2	TGTGCCAGCAGCTTCGAGACCGGGGAGCTGTTTTTT	CASSFETGELFF
once	-	TRBV9	TRBJ2-3	TGTGCCAGCAGCGTAGACGGGGATACGCAGTATTTT	CASSVDGDTQYF
few	-	TRBV2	TRBJ2-2	TGTGCCAGCATGGTTCAGGCCACAATCGGGGAGCTGTTTTTT	CASMVQATIGELFF
few	-	TRBV5-5	TRBJ2-7	TGTGCCAGCAGCTTGGGGTGGGCGGGACCCTTCTACGAGCAGTACTTC	CASSLGWAGPFYEQYF
-	-	TRBV9	TRBJ1-4	TGTGCCAGCAGCCACAGGGACGCTAATGAAAAACTGTTTTTT	CASSHRDANEKLFF
-	-	TRBV9	TRBJ2-2	TGTGCCAGCAGCGTAGTAGTGGGAGCCGGGGAGCTGTTTTTT	CASSVVVGAGELFF
-	TRBD1	TRBV7-8	TRBJ2-7	TGTGCCAGCAGCCCTCCCCGACAGGGAGTTGACGAGCAGTACTTC	CASSPPRQGVDEQYF
few	TRBD1	TRBV19	TRBJ1-4	TGTGCCAGTAGTATCCCTGGACAGGGGGGCACTGAAAAACTGTTTTTT	CASSIPGQGGTEKLFF
once	-	TRBV5-1	TRBJ2-7	TGCGCCAGCAGCTCGGGAGGGGGCGAAGTGGACGAGCAGTACTTC	CASSSGGGEVDEQYF
-	TRBD1	TRBV30	TRBJ2-7	TGTGCCTGGGGACAGGGGAACCACGAGCAGTACTTC	CAWGQGNHEQYF
few	TRBD1	TRBV19	TRBJ1-5	TGTGCCAGTAGTACCGGACAGGGCGGATATAGCAATCAGCCCCAGCATTTT	CASSTGQGGYSNQPQHF
-	-	TRBV7-2	TRBJ2-3	TGTGCCAGCAGCTGGGAGTGTGGGGGCTGTAGCACAGATACGCAGTATTTT	CASSWECGGCSTDTQYF
-	-	TRBV30	TRBJ2-5	TGTGCCTGGGACCCTCGGGCAGGGGGGGAGACCCAGTACTTC	CAWDPRAGGETQYF
-	-	TRBV7-8	TRBJ2-1	TGTGCCAGCAGCTTAATAGCTTACAATGAGCAGTTCTTC	CASSLIAYNEQFF